This T cell receptor beta chain was captured by sequencing in a study of T cells in localized non-small cell lung cancer. As for this clone: Its matching antigen is unknown.

The assay was immunoSEQ multiplex PCR, and TCRdb's table has in-frame clones only and misses some. This sample has 20,000 to 30,000 clones; 75% to 90% occur once, and the top ten carry roughly 14%. Study-level findings and limits: Exceeding tumor, uninvolved adjacent lung had the highest T cell clonality. Longer overall survival associated with higher blood T cell density; shorter survival with higher adjacent-lung clonality. Adjacent lung had a median approximately 57 of the 100 largest tumor clones. Since sequencing was restricted to only one region of the tumor, intratumor heterogeneity remains a possibility.

Per germline, CDR1 SGHDT and CDR2 YYEEEE. This CDR3 is built from 16 residues. With 3 bases removed from V and 5 bases from J, the gap between germline ends came to 18 bases. This chain links TRBV5-6 with TRBJ1-5; perhaps TRBD1 as D (5 bases). The starting material was peripheral blood, obtained before any cancer treatment. This sequence originates from a female donor aged 60 or older with stage I lung adenocarcinoma. This CDR3 is CASSSYPGGAYQPQHF. The CDR3 region has the DNA TGTGCCAGCAGCTCGTACCCAGGTGGGGCGTATCAGCCCCAGCATTTT.